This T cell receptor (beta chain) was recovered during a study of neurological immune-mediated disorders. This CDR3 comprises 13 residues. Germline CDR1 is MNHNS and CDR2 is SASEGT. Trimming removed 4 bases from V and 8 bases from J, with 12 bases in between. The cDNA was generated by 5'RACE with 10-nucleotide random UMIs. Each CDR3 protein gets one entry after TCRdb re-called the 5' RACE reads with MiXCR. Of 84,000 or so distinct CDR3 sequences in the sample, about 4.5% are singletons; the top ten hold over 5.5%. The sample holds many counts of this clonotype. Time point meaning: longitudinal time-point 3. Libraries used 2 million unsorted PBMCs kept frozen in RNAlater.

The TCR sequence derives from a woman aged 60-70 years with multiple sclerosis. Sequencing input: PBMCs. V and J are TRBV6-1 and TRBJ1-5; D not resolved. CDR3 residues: CASSGSLGEPQHF. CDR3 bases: TGTGCCAGCAGTGGAAGCCTTGGGGAGCCCCAGCATTTT.